These T cell receptor beta chains were read from a single sample in a study of shared clonotypes between healthy human individuals. Sequenced by immunoSEQ multiplex PCR; TCRdb stores in-frame clones only, minus some. Among around 2.1 million clones, about 93% were seen once, and the ten largest hold approximately 1.7%. The sample comprised naive CD8+ T cells from PBMCs. These receptor sequences come from a man aged 18-30 years in good health. Some clones in this sample may be carry-over from other donors' samples. CDR3s include the opening cysteine and the closing phenylalanine or tryptophan. D genes are given only for firm matches. Part of the rows lack a size; the others show once, few, many or a class for expanded clones.

j_gene: TRBJ1-3
abundance: -
v_gene: TRBV7-9
d_gene: TRBD1
CDR3nt: TGTGCCAGCAGCTTAGATGCAGGGGGCAAATCTGGAAACACCATATATTTT
CDR3aa: CASSLDAGGKSGNTIYF

j_gene: TRBJ1-1
abundance: -
v_gene: TRBV5-1
d_gene: -
CDR3nt: TGCGCCAGCACCGAGGTCCCGGGAACTGAAGCTTTCTTT
CDR3aa: CASTEVPGTEAFF

j_gene: TRBJ1-1
abundance: -
v_gene: TRBV5-1
d_gene: -
CDR3nt: TGCGCCAGCAGCTTGGACAGCAGACAAGGGGGAGTTGAAGCTTTCTTT
CDR3aa: CASSLDSRQGGVEAFF

j_gene: TRBJ2-7
abundance: -
v_gene: TRBV29-1
d_gene: -
CDR3nt: TGCAGCGTTTTGAGGGGGAACGTCTACGAGCAGTACTTC
CDR3aa: CSVLRGNVYEQYF

j_gene: TRBJ2-6
abundance: -
v_gene: TRBV5-4
d_gene: -
CDR3nt: TGTGCCAGCAGCACCTGGGGCTCTGGGGCCAACGTCCTGACTTTC
CDR3aa: CASSTWGSGANVLTF

j_gene: TRBJ1-2
abundance: -
v_gene: TRBV6-5
d_gene: -
CDR3nt: TGTGCCAGCAGTTACTCGACCAGTGGTGGCTACACCTTC
CDR3aa: CASSYSTSGGYTF

j_gene: TRBJ1-1
abundance: -
v_gene: TRBV28
d_gene: -
CDR3nt: TGTGTTTCCGGGCTCCAGGGGAACACTGAAGCTTTCTTT
CDR3aa: CVSGLQGNTEAFF

j_gene: TRBJ1-1
abundance: -
v_gene: TRBV27
d_gene: TRBD1
CDR3nt: TGTGCCAGCAGCCACGATTGGGGACAGTTGAACACTGAAGCTTTCTTT
CDR3aa: CASSHDWGQLNTEAFF

j_gene: TRBJ1-1
abundance: -
v_gene: TRBV19
d_gene: TRBD1
CDR3nt: TGTGCCAGTAGTATAGACCCGACAGGGATGAACACTGAAGCTTTCTTT
CDR3aa: CASSIDPTGMNTEAFF

j_gene: TRBJ2-7
abundance: once
v_gene: TRBV28
d_gene: -
CDR3nt: TGTGCCAGCAGGATGAAGCGGATGACTTACGAGCAGTACTTC
CDR3aa: CASRMKRMTYEQYF

j_gene: TRBJ2-1
abundance: -
v_gene: TRBV27
d_gene: TRBD2
CDR3nt: TGTGCCAGCAGTCCCATAGCGGGAGGGCCGGGGTACAATGAGCAGTTCTTC
CDR3aa: CASSPIAGGPGYNEQFF

j_gene: TRBJ2-1
abundance: -
v_gene: TRBV7-9
d_gene: -
CDR3nt: TGTGCCAGCAGCTCCCGCAGCTCCTACAATGAGCAGTTCTTC
CDR3aa: CASSSRSSYNEQFF

j_gene: TRBJ2-5
abundance: -
v_gene: TRBV30
d_gene: -
CDR3nt: TGTGCCTGGAGTCCGGGGGAAGAGACCCAGTACTTC
CDR3aa: CAWSPGEETQYF

j_gene: TRBJ2-7
abundance: -
v_gene: TRBV28
d_gene: -
CDR3nt: TGTGCCAGCAGTTTATCTACCTACGAGCAGTACTTC
CDR3aa: CASSLSTYEQYF

j_gene: TRBJ2-2
abundance: -
v_gene: TRBV5-4
d_gene: -
CDR3nt: TGTGCCAGCAGCTTGCTAAACACCGGGGAGCTGTTTTTT
CDR3aa: CASSLLNTGELFF

j_gene: TRBJ2-3
abundance: -
v_gene: TRBV29-1
d_gene: TRBD1
CDR3nt: TGCAGCGTTCGGCAGGGGGGCACAGATACGCAGTATTTT
CDR3aa: CSVRQGGTDTQYF

j_gene: TRBJ2-7
abundance: -
v_gene: TRBV5-1
d_gene: -
CDR3nt: TGCGCCAGCAGCTTGTGGACAGCCCCCTCCTACGAGCAGTACTTC
CDR3aa: CASSLWTAPSYEQYF

j_gene: TRBJ2-7
abundance: -
v_gene: TRBV7-8
d_gene: TRBD2
CDR3nt: TGTGCCAGCAGCTTAGCGCTACTAGCGGGAACGCTCTCCTACGAGCAGTACTTC
CDR3aa: CASSLALLAGTLSYEQYF

j_gene: TRBJ1-5
abundance: -
v_gene: TRBV7-3
d_gene: TRBD1
CDR3nt: TGTGCCAGCAGCTTAGGTAAAGGGGCAGGGGGGAGTCCCCAGCATTTT
CDR3aa: CASSLGKGAGGSPQHF

j_gene: TRBJ2-4
abundance: -
v_gene: TRBV13
d_gene: TRBD2
CDR3nt: TGTGCCAGCAGCTGGCGGGAGGGGGAAGCCAAAAACATTCAGTACTTC
CDR3aa: CASSWREGEAKNIQYF

j_gene: TRBJ2-1
abundance: -
v_gene: TRBV28
d_gene: -
CDR3nt: TGTGCCAGCAGTTTAGAGCTAGGGGGGCTTAGCTCCTACAATGAGCAGTTCTTC
CDR3aa: CASSLELGGLSSYNEQFF

j_gene: TRBJ2-7
abundance: -
v_gene: TRBV7-9
d_gene: TRBD1
CDR3nt: TGTGCCAGCAGCGGCGCGGACAGGGGGCTTTCCGGCGAGCAGTACTTC
CDR3aa: CASSGADRGLSGEQYF

j_gene: TRBJ2-7
abundance: -
v_gene: TRBV7-9
d_gene: TRBD1
CDR3nt: TGTGCCAGCAGCTTAGCGAGGGGGACAGGGAATTACGAGCAGTACTTC
CDR3aa: CASSLARGTGNYEQYF

j_gene: TRBJ1-1
abundance: -
v_gene: TRBV5-1
d_gene: -
CDR3nt: TGCGCCAGCAGCTTGGCGGGCAACACTGAAGCTTTCTTT
CDR3aa: CASSLAGNTEAFF

j_gene: TRBJ1-1
abundance: few
v_gene: TRBV29-1
d_gene: -
CDR3nt: TGCAGCGTTGAAGTAGGGCAGACTGAAGCTTTCTTT
CDR3aa: CSVEVGQTEAFF

j_gene: TRBJ2-7
abundance: -
v_gene: TRBV27
d_gene: -
CDR3nt: TGTGCCAGCAGTGCCCGGGACAACTACGAGCAGTACTTC
CDR3aa: CASSARDNYEQYF

j_gene: TRBJ2-2
abundance: -
v_gene: TRBV10-3
d_gene: TRBD2
CDR3nt: TGTGCCATCAGGCCGGGACTAGCATCCGGGGAGCTGTTTTTT
CDR3aa: CAIRPGLASGELFF

j_gene: TRBJ2-7
abundance: -
v_gene: TRBV5-8
d_gene: -
CDR3nt: TGTGCCAGCAGCTCCGGGACGGGCTATTCGGACGAGCAGTACTTC
CDR3aa: CASSSGTGYSDEQYF

j_gene: TRBJ2-7
abundance: -
v_gene: TRBV7-2
d_gene: -
CDR3nt: TGTGCCAGCAGCTTACGGTTACTAGCTGGCGCCTACGAGCAGTACTTC
CDR3aa: CASSLRLLAGAYEQYF

j_gene: TRBJ2-7
abundance: -
v_gene: TRBV28
d_gene: -
CDR3nt: TGTGCCAGCAGCCCGTGGCGGGATGGCTCCTACGAGCAGTACTTC
CDR3aa: CASSPWRDGSYEQYF

j_gene: TRBJ1-1
abundance: -
v_gene: TRBV4-2
d_gene: -
CDR3nt: TGTGCCAGCAGCCAAGATCGCTCCTATTTAGTCGCTTTCTTT
CDR3aa: CASSQDRSYLVAFF

j_gene: TRBJ1-5
abundance: -
v_gene: TRBV28
d_gene: -
CDR3nt: TGTGCCAGCAGACCAGGGACGATGAGCAATCAGCCCCAGCATTTT
CDR3aa: CASRPGTMSNQPQHF

j_gene: TRBJ2-7
abundance: -
v_gene: TRBV4-3
d_gene: TRBD1
CDR3nt: TGCGCCAGCAGCTCAGGGACAGGGGACTACGAGCAGTACTTC
CDR3aa: CASSSGTGDYEQYF

j_gene: TRBJ1-2
abundance: -
v_gene: TRBV27
d_gene: TRBD1
CDR3nt: TGTGCCAGCAGTCCGATTGGCAGGGGGCTGAGAGGCTACACCTTC
CDR3aa: CASSPIGRGLRGYTF

j_gene: TRBJ2-7
abundance: -
v_gene: TRBV14
d_gene: -
CDR3nt: TGTGCCAGCAGCCAAGCCCCCTCTGGATACGAGCAGTACTTC
CDR3aa: CASSQAPSGYEQYF